The source of this T cell receptor (beta chain) is a study of CD8 T cells in ankylosing spondylitis. In TCRdb, the 5' RACE reads were re-called with MiXCR into one record per CDR3 protein. Counted here are around 890,000 distinct CDR3 sequences, roughly 10% occurring once; the ten biggest clones make up 0.45% to 0.6%. Findings and limits, study-wide: Roughly eight highly homologous variants made up a TCR beta motif that seemed to typify ankylosing spondylitis blood.

Regarding this clonotype: Its specificity is unknown.

The CDR3 is 18 residues long. Trimming removed 4 bases from V and 0 bases from J, with 19 bases in between. CDR1 LGHNA and CDR2 YSLEER come from the germline V gene. The TCR originated in a male donor with ankylosing spondylitis. The sequenced sample was blood, either unsorted or a sorted T cell fraction (not recorded which). This chain joins TRBV4-3 and TRBJ2-1, with D hard to call. The CDR3 coding sequence is TGCGCCAGCAGCCGTGTTGCCCAGAGTCCCAGCTCCTACAATGAGCAGTTCTTC. It yields the protein CASSRVAQSPSSYNEQFF.